Below are 32 T cell receptor beta chains sequenced from a single sample in a study of blood T cells in healthy people across ages. A J-beta primer mix and a sample-barcoded 5' primer were used in a second PCR of about 7 to 12 cycles. TCRdb independently ran MiXCR on the 5' RACE reads; one entry per CDR3 protein. The sample holds fewer than 1,000,000 distinct CDR3 sequences, around 42% seen once. Sequenced input: blood. Receptor source: a man between 60 and 70 years old in good health.

This clonotype was seen a handful of times. This chain joins TRBV6-5 and TRBJ1-1; D is unclear. V was cut by 2 bases and J by 1 base, with 8 bases left in between. The CDR3 length is 14 residues. Germline values: CDR1 MNHEY, CDR2 SVGAGI. The CDR3 loop is CASSYDLWNTEAFF. Here the CDR3 DNA reads TGTGCCAGCAGTTACGACCTTTGGAACACTGAAGCTTTCTTT.

In this sample, this clonotype turned up a few times. The J gene is TRBJ2-5, the V gene TRBV20-1; maybe TRBD1 (5 bases). The CDR3 loop spans 15 amino acids. Germline CDR1 DFQATT, CDR2 SNEGSKA (reference sequence). Trimming cost V 0 bases and J 5 bases, with 16 bases left between them. DNA for the CDR3: TGCAGTGCTAGAGATATTGGCAGGGCCACCGAGACCCAGTACTTC. Its protein product is CSARDIGRATETQYF.

The rearrangement links TRBV3-1 to TRBJ2-7; D gene uncertain. The last part of the DNA fits TRBJ2-5 better; the J call may be wrong. The CDR3 consists of 13 residues. Germline lookup yields CDR1 LGHDT and CDR2 YNNKEL (reference sequence). In DNA form, the CDR3 reads TGTGCCAGCAGCCAAGAGTCTTGGGGGACCCAGTACTTC. Translating it yields CASSQESWGTQYF.

This clonotype turned up a few times. The chain carries TRBV7-9 and TRBJ2-1; TRBD1 matches 8 bases. CDR1 is SEHNR, CDR2 FQNEAQ, per germline (reference sequence). The CDR3 contains 13 residues. The V segment lost 4 bases and the J segment 7 bases; nucleotides outside the gene matches: 3. The CDR3 loop is CASSSQGANEQFF. DNA for the CDR3: TGTGCCAGCAGCTCGCAGGGGGCAAATGAGCAGTTCTTC.

J is TRBJ2-3 and V is TRBV2; TRBD2 agrees at 13 bases. V dropped 6 bases and J dropped 1; count of bases not matched to a gene: 1. The germline gives CDR1 SNHLY, CDR2 FYNNEI. The CDR3 is made up of 15 amino acids. The CDR3 protein is CASRGLAGRTDTQYF. CDR3 DNA sequence: TGTGCCAGCAGGGGACTAGCGGGGCGCACAGATACGCAGTATTTT. Using reference TRBV2 and TRBJ2-3 for the parts outside the CDR3, the full variable domain is EPEVTQTPSHQVTQMGQEVILRCVPISNHLYFYWYRQILGQKVEFLVSFYNNEISEKSEIFDDQFSVERPDGSNFTLKIRSTKLEDSAMYFCASRGLAGRTDTQYFGPGTRLTVL.

This clonotype was detected many times. The J gene is TRBJ2-5, the V gene TRBV20-1; possibly TRBD1 for D (6 bases). Germline V gene data show CDR1 as DFQATT and CDR2 as SNEGSKA (reference sequence). V was trimmed by 6 bases and J by 7 bases, leaving 21 bases between them. CDR3 length: 14 residues. The CDR3, as DNA: TGCAGTGCCCTCAGGGGCAGGGAACGGAGGACCCAGTACTTC. Translation gives CSALRGRERRTQYF.

V gene TRBV7-2 combines with J gene TRBJ2-3; D remains ambiguous. Trimming took off 5 bases at V and 6 bases at J, with 15 bases between the two ends. The CDR3 has 14 amino acids. CDR1 and CDR2 (germline): SGHTA, FQGNSA. The CDR3 spells CASSPNNIGDTQYF. In DNA form, the CDR3 reads TGTGCCAGCAGCCCTAACAATATAGGTGATACGCAGTATTTT.

V is TRBV7-8 and J is TRBJ1-2; the D gene is possibly TRBD1 (5 bases). The germline CDR1 and CDR2 sequences are SGHVS and FQNEAQ. The germline V and J ends were trimmed by 5 bases and 0 bases, with 16 bases remaining between them. The CDR3 runs to 16 residues. The CDR3: CASSPEGARTNYGYTF. The CDR3 DNA follows: TGTGCCAGCAGCCCCGAAGGGGCGAGGACTAACTATGGCTACACCTTC.

The J gene is TRBJ2-7, the V gene TRBV27; 11 positions match TRBD1. Trimming at V came to 5 bases and at J to 7 bases, leaving 13 bases not matched to a gene. The CDR3 is 16 residues long. The germline V gene encodes CDR1 MNHEY and CDR2 SMNVEV (reference sequence). CDR3 coding DNA: TGTGCCAGCAGTCCGGTCCCCGGGACAGGGGGACTGGAGCAGTACTTC. Protein sequence: CASSPVPGTGGLEQYF.

This sequence joins TRBV5-1 and TRBJ2-7, with 8 bases that match TRBD1. Germline trimming cut 0 bases from V and 0 bases from J; bases unmatched to any gene: 5. Germline V gene data show CDR1 as SGHRS and CDR2 as YFSETQ. The CDR3 covers 16 residues. DNA of the CDR3: TGCGCCAGCAGCTTGGAGTCAGGGGGCAGCTCCTACGAGCAGTACTTC. As protein: CASSLESGGSSYEQYF. The whole variable domain, remainder taken from reference TRBV5-1 and TRBJ2-7, is KAGVTQTPRYLIKTRGQQVTLSCSPISGHRSVSWYQQTPGQGLQFLFEYFSETQRNKGNFPGRFSGRQFSNSRSEMNVSTLELGDSALYLCASSLESGGSSYEQYFGPGTRLTVT.

The chain uses TRBV30 and TRBJ2-3, with D unclear. The CDR3 is 12 amino acids. Germline V CDR1 and CDR2: GTSNPN, SVGIG (reference sequence). Trimming took 0 bases from V and 3 from J, leaving 4 bases between them. CDR3 DNA: TGTGCCTGGAGTGTACTTACAGATACGCAGTATTTT. This codes for CAWSVLTDTQYF.

CDR3 DNA: TGTGCCAGCGCCCTCAACTATGGCTACACCTTC. As protein: CASALNYGYTF. The chain joins TRBV2 to TRBJ1-2; unclear D gene. CDR3 length: 11 amino acids. V lost 8 bases, J lost 2 bases, and 6 bases lay in between. Looked up from germline, CDR1 is SNHLY and CDR2 is FYNNEI. The entire variable domain, with the rest obtained from reference TRBV2 and TRBJ1-2, is as follows: EPEVTQTPSHQVTQMGQEVILRCVPISNHLYFYWYRQILGQKVEFLVSFYNNEISEKSEIFDDQFSVERPDGSNFTLKIRSTKLEDSAMYFCASALNYGYTFGSGTRLTVV.

This chain uses TRBV21-1 with TRBJ1-1; the DNA was not compared with TRBD1, the D call given in the table. TRBV21-1 corresponds to a pseudogene. The CDR3 consists of 13 residues. The CDR3 sequence is CASLPRGCTEAFF. The CDR3 DNA sequence: TGTGCCAGCCTACCCCGGGGGTGCACTGAAGCTTTCTTT.

This clonotype has a single count. The chain has TRBV12-3 or TRBV12-4 and TRBJ2-7; 11 bases map to TRBD1. The length of the CDR3 is 15 residues. The V and J ends lost 4 bases and 7 bases, in that order; junction bases with no gene match: 9. CDR3 protein: CASSSRDRGSREQYF. The DNA of the CDR3 is TGTGCCAGCAGTTCCCGGGACAGGGGGTCCCGAGAGCAGTACTTC.

The gene calls are TRBV7-2 and TRBJ2-1; the match to TRBD2 covers 11 bases. The CDR3 is 15 residues long. CDR1 and CDR2 (germline): SGHTA, FQGNSA. With V trimmed by 5 bases and J by 8 bases, 8 bases remained unmatched. The CDR3 nucleotides are TGTGCCAGCAGCCTTAGCGGGGGGGTCCCCCATGAGCAGTTCTTC. Translation: CASSLSGGVPHEQFF.

The V and J genes are TRBV28 and TRBJ2-1; D gene uncertain. Trimming cost V 4 bases and J 9 bases, with 10 bases left between them. Germline V gives CDR1 MDHEN, CDR2 SYDVKM. The CDR3 is 12 residues long. CDR3 bases: TGTGCCAGCAGTTCTGAGGTCGGTGAGCAGTTCTTC. Its translation is CASSSEVGEQFF.

This clonotype was seen a handful of times. The chain is built from TRBV4-3 and TRBJ2-3; TRBD1 matches at 9 bases. There are 16 residues in the CDR3. Germline V lookup: CDR1 LGHNA, CDR2 YSLEER. V gave up 1 base and J gave up 9 bases; unmatched junction bases: 11. The CDR3 sequence: CASSQGQGGKLGTQYF. For the CDR3, the DNA is TGCGCCAGCAGCCAAGGACAGGGGGGAAAACTTGGCACGCAGTATTTT.

Only a few counts were recorded for this clonotype. This chain connects TRBV7-3 to TRBJ2-2; 10 bases match TRBD2. V dropped 5 bases and J dropped 8; count of bases not matched to a gene: 11. The CDR3 extends over 16 amino acids. The germline gives CDR1 SGHTA, CDR2 FQGTGA. The CDR3 region has the DNA TGTGCCAGCAGCCCCCGGCTAGCGGGGGTTTCGGGGGAGCTGTTTTTT. Encoded protein: CASSPRLAGVSGELFF.

The J gene is TRBJ2-3, the V gene TRBV20-1; D call uncertain. Germline V CDR1 and CDR2: DFQATT, SNEGSKA (reference sequence). The CDR3 runs to 13 residues. V shed 5 bases and J shed 0 bases, with 9 bases lying between them. The CDR3 here is CSAFKDSTDTQYF. The DNA for the CDR3 is TGCAGTGCTTTCAAGGATAGCACAGATACGCAGTATTTT.

This clonotype was observed a few times. The rearrangement links TRBV6-6 to TRBJ1-5; D gene uncertain. CDR1 is MNHNY and CDR2 is SVGAGI in the germline V gene (reference sequence). The V and J ends lost 0 bases and 9 bases respectively, with 3 bases between them. The CDR3 has 11 residues. The CDR3 reads CASSYSGPQHF. The DNA for the CDR3 is TGTGCCAGCAGTTACTCTGGGCCCCAGCATTTT.

With respect to this clonotype: Since a much larger clone is just one base distant, this may be a read error. CDR3: CASRRRVSTVLTEAQYF. CDR3 nucleotides: TGCGCCAGCAGGCGGAGGGTTAGCACGGTGTTAACGGAGGCCCAGTACTTC. The chain is built from TRBV5-1 and TRBJ2-7; tentative D call: TRBD2 (6 bases). The V end lost 5 bases, the J end lost 10 bases, and 31 bases lay between the germline ends. Germline CDR1 is SGHRS and CDR2 is YFSETQ. The CDR3 contains 17 residues.

This clonotype came up many times. The chain links TRBV7-2 to TRBJ1-2, with D perhaps matching TRBD1 (5 bases). Trimming pared 5 bases from V and 5 bases from J, leaving 9 bases between. This CDR3 contains 12 residues. CDR1 and CDR2 (germline): SGHTA, FQGNSA. Written as DNA, the CDR3 is TGTGCCAGCAGCCCCGGGGCTTATGGCTACACCTTC. It yields the protein CASSPGAYGYTF.

Concerning this clonotype: A single base separates this from a much larger clone, so it may be a read error. V gene TRBV7-2 combines with J gene TRBJ1-5; D unresolved. Trimming shortened V by 1 base and J by 2 bases, and 9 bases separated the two germline ends. In germline, CDR1 is SGHTA, CDR2 FQGNSA. The CDR3 totals 15 residues. In DNA form, the CDR3 reads TGTGCCAGCAGCTTAGATGCAGAGCGCAATCAGCCCCAGCATTTT. Its protein is CASSLDAERNQPQHF.

This clonotype was recorded a few times. The rearrangement uses TRBV5-1 and TRBJ2-5; unclear D gene. The CDR3 length is 16 residues. The V end was cut by 0 bases, the J end by 0 bases, with 12 bases between. Germline CDR1 is SGHRS and CDR2 is YFSETQ. CDR3 in DNA: TGCGCCAGCAGCTTGGGGGCGCAAATCTACCAAGAGACCCAGTACTTC. As protein: CASSLGAQIYQETQYF.

The table lists this clonotype with a few counts. The V and J genes are TRBV25-1 and TRBJ2-3, with 11 nucleotides matching TRBD1. Germline CDR1 is MGHDK and CDR2 is SYGVNS. V trimming: 4 bases; J trimming: 7 bases; junction bases outside the gene matches: 13. The CDR3 runs to 17 residues. CDR3 nucleotide sequence: TGTGCCAGCAGTGCAAAATCCGGACAGGGGGCGCGATATACGCAGTATTTT. Protein: CASSAKSGQGARYTQYF.

This rearrangement joins TRBV20-1 to TRBJ2-1; tentative D call: TRBD2 (5 bases). CDR1 is DFQATT and CDR2 is SNEGSKA in the germline V gene (reference sequence). CDR3 length equals 14 residues. Deletions cut 0 bases from V and 8 bases from J, with 14 bases between. The DNA of the CDR3 is TGCAGTGCTAGAGATTCGGCGGGCAGCGATGAGCAGTTCTTC. It is translated as CSARDSAGSDEQFF.

This clonotype was found a few times. The chain carries TRBV4-3 and TRBJ2-3, with 8 bases lining up with TRBD1. The CDR3 has 15 amino acids. V was pared by 4 bases and J by 4 bases, with 7 bases of the junction left unmatched. Germline CDR1 LGHNA, CDR2 YSLEER. CDR3 protein: CASSPSTGAADTQYF. The CDR3 DNA follows: TGCGCCAGCAGCCCCTCGACAGGGGCGGCAGATACGCAGTATTTT.

The rearrangement links TRBV6-2 or TRBV6-3 to TRBJ1-2, with a weak D call TRBD1 (5 bases). The germline gives CDR1 MNHEY, CDR2 SVGEGT. The CDR3 spans 14 residues. Trimming left V 8 bases short and J 4 bases short, with 17 bases between. The CDR3 loop reads CASVTETVTYGYTF. The CDR3 DNA sequence: TGTGCCAGCGTAACGGAGACAGTCACCTATGGCTACACCTTC.

This clonotype has only a few counts. The CDR3 protein is CSAGQGPFYEQYF. As DNA, the CDR3 is TGCAGCGCAGGACAGGGGCCGTTTTACGAGCAGTACTTC. The chain joins TRBV29-1 to TRBJ2-7, with 9 bases lining up with TRBD1. The germline V gene has CDR1 SQVTM and CDR2 ANQGSEA. The CDR3 consists of 13 residues. With 7 bases clipped from V and 4 bases from J, the junction kept 8 bases outside the gene matches.

Here the CDR3 reads CASSGKGTGFYGYTF. The CDR3 DNA sequence: TGTGCCAGCAGTGGTAAGGGGACAGGTTTCTATGGCTACACCTTC. The J gene is TRBJ1-2, the V gene TRBV25-1, with 8 nucleotides matching TRBD1. The CDR3 has 15 amino acids. The V gene's germline CDR1 is MGHDK and CDR2 SYGVNS. Trimming took 4 bases from V and 4 from J; bases not matched to a gene: 8.

V and J are TRBV30 and TRBJ2-5; D may be TRBD2 (5 bases). The CDR3 loop spans 14 amino acids. Germline V gene sequence: CDR1 GTSNPN, CDR2 SVGIG (reference sequence). V was cut by 8 bases and J by 5 bases, with 21 bases left in between. This CDR3 reads CALGKGTGGETQYF. CDR3 coding DNA: TGTGCCCTCGGGAAGGGAACTGGCGGCGAGACCCAGTACTTC.

This clonotype came up once. V is TRBV6-2 or TRBV6-3 and J is TRBJ1-5; D possibly corresponds to TRBD1 (6 bases). This CDR3 spans 15 amino acids. Germline CDR1 MNHEY, CDR2 SVGEGT. Trimming removed 5 bases from V and 4 bases from J, with 15 bases in between. This CDR3 reads CASSSLTGDNQPQHF. CDR3 nucleotide sequence: TGTGCCAGCAGTAGCCTGACAGGAGATAATCAGCCCCAGCATTTT.